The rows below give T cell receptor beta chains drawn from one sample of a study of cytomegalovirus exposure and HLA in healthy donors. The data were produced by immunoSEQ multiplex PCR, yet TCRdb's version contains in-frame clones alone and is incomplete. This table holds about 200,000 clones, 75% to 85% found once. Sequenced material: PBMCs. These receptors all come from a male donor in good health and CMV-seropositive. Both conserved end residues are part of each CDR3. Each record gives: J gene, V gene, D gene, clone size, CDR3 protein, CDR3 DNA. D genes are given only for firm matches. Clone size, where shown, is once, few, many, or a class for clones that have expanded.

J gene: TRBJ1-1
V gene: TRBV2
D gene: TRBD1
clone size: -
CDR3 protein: CASRRDRYNTEAFF
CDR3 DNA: TGTGCCAGCAGACGGGACAGATACAACACTGAAGCTTTCTTT

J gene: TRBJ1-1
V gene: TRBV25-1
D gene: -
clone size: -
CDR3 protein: CASSTLQGRPNTEAFF
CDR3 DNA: TGTGCCAGCAGCACACTCCAGGGCAGGCCGAACACTGAAGCTTTCTTT

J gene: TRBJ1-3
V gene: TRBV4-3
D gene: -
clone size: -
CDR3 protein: CASSPGQGNTIYF
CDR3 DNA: TGCGCCAGCAGCCCCGGACAGGGAAACACCATATATTTT

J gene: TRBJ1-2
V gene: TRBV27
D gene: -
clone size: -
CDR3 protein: CASTQGPGYGYTF
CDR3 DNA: TGTGCCAGCACCCAGGGGCCAGGGTATGGCTACACCTTC

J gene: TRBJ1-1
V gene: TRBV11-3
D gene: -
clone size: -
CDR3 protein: CASSRITGTEAFF
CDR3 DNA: TGTGCCAGCAGCAGAATAACAGGGACTGAAGCTTTCTTT

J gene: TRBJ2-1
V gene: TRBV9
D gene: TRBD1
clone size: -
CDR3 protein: CASSVADRVFYNEQFF
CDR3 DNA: TGTGCCAGCAGCGTAGCGGACAGGGTATTCTACAATGAGCAGTTCTTC

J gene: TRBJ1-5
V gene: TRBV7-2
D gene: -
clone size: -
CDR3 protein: CASSPSAYNQPQHF
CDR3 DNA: TGTGCCAGCAGCCCTAGCGCATACAATCAGCCCCAGCATTTT

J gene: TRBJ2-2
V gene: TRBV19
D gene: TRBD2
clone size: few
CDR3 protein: CASSLAGGDTGELFF
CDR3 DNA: TGTGCCAGTAGTTTAGCGGGAGGGGACACCGGGGAGCTGTTTTTT

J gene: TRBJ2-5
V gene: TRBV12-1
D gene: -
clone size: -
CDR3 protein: CASSFVWLAGDSNWETQYF
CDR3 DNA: TGTGCCAGCAGCTTTGTGTGGTTGGCGGGGGACTCAAACTGGGAGACCCAGTACTTC

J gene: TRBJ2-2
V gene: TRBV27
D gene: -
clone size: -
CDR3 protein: CASSYNTGELFF
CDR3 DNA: TGTGCCAGCAGCTATAACACCGGGGAGCTGTTTTTT

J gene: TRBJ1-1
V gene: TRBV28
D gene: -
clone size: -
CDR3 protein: CASSSRRLNTEAFF
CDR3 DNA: TGTGCCAGCAGTTCGAGGAGGCTGAACACTGAAGCTTTCTTT

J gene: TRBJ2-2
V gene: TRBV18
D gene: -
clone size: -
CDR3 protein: CASSPINTNTGELFF
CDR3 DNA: TGTGCCAGCTCACCCATAAACACGAACACCGGGGAGCTGTTTTTT

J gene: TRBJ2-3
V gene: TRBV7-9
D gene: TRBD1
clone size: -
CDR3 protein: CASSSTGAIADTQYF
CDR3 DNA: TGTGCCAGCAGCTCGACAGGGGCGATCGCAGATACGCAGTATTTT

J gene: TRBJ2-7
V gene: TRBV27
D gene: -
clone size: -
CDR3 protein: CASSLETGSSYEQYF
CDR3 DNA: TGTGCCAGCAGTTTAGAGACAGGAAGCTCCTACGAGCAGTACTTC

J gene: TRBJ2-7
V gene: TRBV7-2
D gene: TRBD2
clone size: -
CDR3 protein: CASRPGLAGGYEQYF
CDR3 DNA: TGTGCCAGCAGGCCCGGACTAGCGGGCGGGTACGAGCAGTACTTC

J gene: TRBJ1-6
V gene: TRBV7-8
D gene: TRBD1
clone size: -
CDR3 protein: CASSPGQGSTSPLHF
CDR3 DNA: TGTGCCAGCAGCCCTGGACAGGGCAGCACTTCACCCCTCCACTTT